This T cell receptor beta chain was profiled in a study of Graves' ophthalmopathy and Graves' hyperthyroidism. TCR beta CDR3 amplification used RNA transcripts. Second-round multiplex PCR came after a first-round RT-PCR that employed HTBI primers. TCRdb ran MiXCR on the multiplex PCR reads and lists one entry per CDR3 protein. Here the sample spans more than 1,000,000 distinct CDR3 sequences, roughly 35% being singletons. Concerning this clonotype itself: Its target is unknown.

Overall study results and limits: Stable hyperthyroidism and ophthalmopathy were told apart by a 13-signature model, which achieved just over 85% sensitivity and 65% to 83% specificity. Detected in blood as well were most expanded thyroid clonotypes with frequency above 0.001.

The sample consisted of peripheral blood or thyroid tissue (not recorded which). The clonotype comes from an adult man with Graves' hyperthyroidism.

DNA for the CDR3: TGTGCCAGCATCGAATTCCTGGGGAGCTCCTACGAGCAGTACTTC. This translates into CASIEFLGSSYEQYF. The chain employs TRBV25-1 and TRBJ2-7; tentative D call: TRBD2 (5 bases). Trimming took 7 bases from V and 0 from J, leaving 16 bases between them. The CDR3 length is 15 residues. CDR1 is MGHDK and CDR2 is SYGVNS in the germline V gene.